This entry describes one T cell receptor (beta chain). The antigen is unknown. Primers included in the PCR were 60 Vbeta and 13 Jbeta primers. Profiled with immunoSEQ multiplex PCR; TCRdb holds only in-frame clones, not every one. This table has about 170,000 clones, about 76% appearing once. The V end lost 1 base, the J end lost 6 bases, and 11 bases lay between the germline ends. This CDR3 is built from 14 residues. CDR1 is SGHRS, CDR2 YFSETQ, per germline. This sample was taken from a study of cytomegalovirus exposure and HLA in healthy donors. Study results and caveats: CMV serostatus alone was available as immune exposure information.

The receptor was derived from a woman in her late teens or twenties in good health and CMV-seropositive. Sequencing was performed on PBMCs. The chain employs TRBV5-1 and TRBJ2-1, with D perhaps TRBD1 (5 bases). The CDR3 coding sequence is TGCGCCAGCAGCTTGACAGGTGGGGTCAATGAGCAGTTCTTC. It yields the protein CASSLTGGVNEQFF.